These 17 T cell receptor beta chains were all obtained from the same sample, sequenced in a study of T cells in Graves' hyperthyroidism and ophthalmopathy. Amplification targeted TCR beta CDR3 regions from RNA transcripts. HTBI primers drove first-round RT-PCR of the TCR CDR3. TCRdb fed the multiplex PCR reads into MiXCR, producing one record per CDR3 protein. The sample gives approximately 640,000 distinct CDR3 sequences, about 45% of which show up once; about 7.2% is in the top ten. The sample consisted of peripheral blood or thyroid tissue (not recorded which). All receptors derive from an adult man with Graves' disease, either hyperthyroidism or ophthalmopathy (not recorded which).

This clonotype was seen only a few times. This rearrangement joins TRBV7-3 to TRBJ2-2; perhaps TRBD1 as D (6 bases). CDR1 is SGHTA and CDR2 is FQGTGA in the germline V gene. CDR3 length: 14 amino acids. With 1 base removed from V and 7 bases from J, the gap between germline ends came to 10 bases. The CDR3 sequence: CASSLIGTSGELFF. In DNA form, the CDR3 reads TGTGCCAGCAGCTTAATAGGGACAAGCGGGGAGCTGTTTTTT.

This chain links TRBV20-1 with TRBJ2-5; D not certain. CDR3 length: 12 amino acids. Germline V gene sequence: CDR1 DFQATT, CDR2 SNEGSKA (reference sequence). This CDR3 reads CSLDRASETQYF. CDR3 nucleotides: TGCAGCTTGGATAGGGCGTCAGAGACCCAGTACTTC.

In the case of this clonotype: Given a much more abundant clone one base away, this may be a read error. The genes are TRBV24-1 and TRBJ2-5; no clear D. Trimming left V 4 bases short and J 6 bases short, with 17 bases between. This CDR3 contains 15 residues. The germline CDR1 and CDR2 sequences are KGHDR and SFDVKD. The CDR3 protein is CATSESMGKQKTQYF. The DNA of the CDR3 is TGTGCCACCAGTGAATCCATGGGCAAACAAAAGACCCAGTACTTC.

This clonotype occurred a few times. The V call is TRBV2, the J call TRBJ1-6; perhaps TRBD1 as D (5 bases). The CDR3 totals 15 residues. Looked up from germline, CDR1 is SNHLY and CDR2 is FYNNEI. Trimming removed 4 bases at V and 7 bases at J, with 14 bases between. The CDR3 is CASSVGTEPNSPLHF. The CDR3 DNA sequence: TGTGCCAGCAGTGTTGGGACGGAACCAAATTCACCCCTCCACTTT.

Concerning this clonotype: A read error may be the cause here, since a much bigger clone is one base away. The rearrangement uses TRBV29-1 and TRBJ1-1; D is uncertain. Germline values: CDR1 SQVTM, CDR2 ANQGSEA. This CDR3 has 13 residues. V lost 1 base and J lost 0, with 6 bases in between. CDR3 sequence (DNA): TGCAGCGTTGAAGGGACGGTGAACACTGAAGCTTTCTTT. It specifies CSVEGTVNTEAFF.

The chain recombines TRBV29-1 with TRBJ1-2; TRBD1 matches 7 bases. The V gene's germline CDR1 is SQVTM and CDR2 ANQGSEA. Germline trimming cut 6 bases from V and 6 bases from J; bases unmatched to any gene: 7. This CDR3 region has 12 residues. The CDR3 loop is CSVRRQGNGYTF. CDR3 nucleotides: TGCAGCGTGAGACGACAGGGAAATGGCTACACCTTC.

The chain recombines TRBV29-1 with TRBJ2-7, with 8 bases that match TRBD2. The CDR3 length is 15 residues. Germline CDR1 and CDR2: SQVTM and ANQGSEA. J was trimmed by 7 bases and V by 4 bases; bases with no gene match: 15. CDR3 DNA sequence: TGCAGCGTTGCGAACTCGGGGGCGCCGGGGGGGGAGCAGTACTTC. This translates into CSVANSGAPGGEQYF.

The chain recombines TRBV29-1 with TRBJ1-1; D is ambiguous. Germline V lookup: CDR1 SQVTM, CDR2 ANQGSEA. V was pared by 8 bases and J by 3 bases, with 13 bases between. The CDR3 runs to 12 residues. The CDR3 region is CSLGLGYTEAFF. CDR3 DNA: TGCAGCTTAGGACTAGGGTACACTGAAGCTTTCTTT.

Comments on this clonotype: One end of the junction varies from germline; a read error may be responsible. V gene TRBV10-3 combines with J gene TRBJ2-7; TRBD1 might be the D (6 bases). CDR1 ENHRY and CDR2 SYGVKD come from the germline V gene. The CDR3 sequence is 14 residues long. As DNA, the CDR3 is TGTGCCAGCAGTAAACGGACAGACTCCTACGAGCAGTACTTC. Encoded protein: CASSKRTDSYEQYF.

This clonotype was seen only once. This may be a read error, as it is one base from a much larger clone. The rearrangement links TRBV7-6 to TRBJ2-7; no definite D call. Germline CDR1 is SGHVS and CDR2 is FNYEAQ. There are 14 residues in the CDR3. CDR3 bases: TGTGTCAGCAGCTTAGTAGCCGGAACCTACGAGCAGTACTTC. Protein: CVSSLVAGTYEQYF.

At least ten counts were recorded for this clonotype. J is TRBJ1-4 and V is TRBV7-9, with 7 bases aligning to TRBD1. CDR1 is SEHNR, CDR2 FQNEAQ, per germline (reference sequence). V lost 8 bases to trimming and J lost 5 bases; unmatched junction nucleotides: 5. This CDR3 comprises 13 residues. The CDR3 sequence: CASGRDSNEKLFF. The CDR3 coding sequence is TGTGCCAGCGGCCGGGACAGCAATGAAAAACTGTTTTTT.

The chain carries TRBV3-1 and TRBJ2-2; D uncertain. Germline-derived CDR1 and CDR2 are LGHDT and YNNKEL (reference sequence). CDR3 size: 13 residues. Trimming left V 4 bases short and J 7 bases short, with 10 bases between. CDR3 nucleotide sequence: TGTGCCAGCAGCCGGGTGTCTGTCGGGGAGCTGTTTTTT. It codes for CASSRVSVGELFF.

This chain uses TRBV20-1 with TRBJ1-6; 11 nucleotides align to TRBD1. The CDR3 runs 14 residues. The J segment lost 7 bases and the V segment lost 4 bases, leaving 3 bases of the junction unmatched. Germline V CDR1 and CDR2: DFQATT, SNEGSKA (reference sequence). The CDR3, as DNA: TGCAGTGCTACAGGACAGGGGGCGAATTCACCCCTCCACTTT. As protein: CSATGQGANSPLHF.

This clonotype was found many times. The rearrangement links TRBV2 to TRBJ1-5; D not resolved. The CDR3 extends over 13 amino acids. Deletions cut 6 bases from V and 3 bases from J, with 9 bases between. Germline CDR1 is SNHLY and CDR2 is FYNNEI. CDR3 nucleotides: TGTGCCAGCAGAAAGGACCTCAATCAGCCCCAGCATTTT. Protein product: CASRKDLNQPQHF.

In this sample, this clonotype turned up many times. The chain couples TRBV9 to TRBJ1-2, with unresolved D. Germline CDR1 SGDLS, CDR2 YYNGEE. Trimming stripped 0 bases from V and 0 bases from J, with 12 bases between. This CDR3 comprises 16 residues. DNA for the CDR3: TGTGCCAGCAGCGTAGGGGCAGAAGTAGCTAACTATGGCTACACCTTC. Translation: CASSVGAEVANYGYTF.

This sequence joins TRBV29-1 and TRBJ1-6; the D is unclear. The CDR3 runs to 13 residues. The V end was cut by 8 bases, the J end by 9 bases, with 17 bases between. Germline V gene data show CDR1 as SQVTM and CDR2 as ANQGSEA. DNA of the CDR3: TGCAGCTTAGTAGGAGGCGGTACTTCACCCCTCCACTTT. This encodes CSLVGGGTSPLHF.

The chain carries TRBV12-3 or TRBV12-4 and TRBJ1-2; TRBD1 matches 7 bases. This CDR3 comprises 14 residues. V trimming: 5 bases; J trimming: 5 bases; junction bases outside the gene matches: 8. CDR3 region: CASSKEGAYYGYTF. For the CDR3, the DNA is TGTGCCAGCAGTAAGGAGGGGGCTTATTATGGCTACACCTTC.